Following are 26 T cell receptor beta chains from one sample sequenced in a study of shared clonotypes between healthy human individuals. Naive CD8 cells lacked CD45RO and underwent positive selection for CCR7, leaving out terminally differentiated effector memory CD45RA+ cells. The table came from immunoSEQ multiplex PCR; TCRdb's copy has only in-frame clones and leaves some out. This table holds more than 500,000 clones, 90% to 95% found once. The specimen sequenced was naive CD8+ T cells sorted from blood. All receptors come from a woman aged 25 to 39 in good health.

CDR3 residues: CASGGQAGVTNEQYF. Written as DNA, the CDR3 is TGTGCCAGCGGGGGCCAGGCCGGGGTAACTAACGAGCAGTACTTC. The genes are TRBV19 and TRBJ2-7; D may correspond to TRBD1 or TRBD2 (6 bases each). The CDR3 spans 15 residues. The V gene lost 9 bases and the J gene lost 5 bases, with 23 bases spanning the gap. Per the germline V gene, CDR1 is LNHDA and CDR2 is SQIVND (reference sequence).

V is TRBV10-3 and J is TRBJ2-1, with D perhaps TRBD1 (6 bases). With 6 bases removed from V and 5 bases from J, the gap between germline ends came to 11 bases. This CDR3 has 13 amino acids. Germline assignment: CDR1 ENHRY and CDR2 SYGVKD. CDR3 residues: CAIRSGDDNEQFF. CDR3 in DNA: TGTGCCATCAGATCAGGGGATGACAATGAGCAGTTCTTC.

About this clone itself: This same CDR3 is encoded by further DNA sequences in the sample. The CDR3 region is CASRASGSAGELFF. CDR3 DNA: TGTGCCAGCAGGGCTAGCGGGAGCGCCGGGGAGCTGTTTTTT. V usage is TRBV28 and J usage is TRBJ2-2; 10 positions agree with TRBD2. J was trimmed by 6 bases and V by 6 bases; bases with no gene match: 4. The V gene's germline CDR1 is MDHEN and CDR2 SYDVKM. This CDR3 is 14 amino acids long.

V usage is TRBV5-6 and J usage is TRBJ2-7; D remains ambiguous. CDR1 and CDR2 (germline): SGHDT, YYEEEE. Trimming left V 2 bases short and J 6 bases short, with 12 bases between. The CDR3 has 13 amino acids. The DNA of the CDR3 is TGTGCCAGCAGCTTTGGGTCCAGACCCGAGCAGTACTTC. This sequence encodes CASSFGSRPEQYF.

The chain links TRBV27 to TRBJ2-7; 10 positions match TRBD1. CDR1 is MNHEY and CDR2 is SMNVEV in the germline V gene (reference sequence). CDR3 length: 16 amino acids. After removal of 5 bases from V and 3 bases from J, the junction contained 10 bases not matched to a gene. CDR3 DNA: TGTGCCAGCAGTGGCCGCCGGGACAGGGGTTTCTACGAGCAGTACTTC. It encodes CASSGRRDRGFYEQYF.

This chain connects TRBV4-2 to TRBJ2-7; 7 nucleotides match TRBD2. CDR1 is LGHNA, CDR2 YNFKEQ, per germline. The CDR3 loop spans 16 amino acids. J lost 4 bases, V lost 3 bases, and 12 bases had no gene match. CDR3 in amino acids: CASSQGMGGGLYEQYF. The CDR3 DNA is TGTGCCAGCAGCCAGGGGATGGGGGGAGGGCTGTACGAGCAGTACTTC.

CDR3 residues: CASSLGTGVYEQYF. The DNA of the CDR3 is TGTGCCAGCAGCCTCGGGACAGGAGTCTACGAGCAGTACTTC. This chain uses TRBV14 with TRBJ2-7, with 8 positions matching TRBD1. With V trimmed by 4 bases and J by 3 bases, 5 bases remained unmatched. The CDR3 covers 14 residues. CDR1 SGHDN and CDR2 FVKESK come from the germline V gene.

For this clone: Other DNA sequences within the sample encode an identical CDR3. Here the CDR3 DNA reads TGTGCCAGCAGTTTGGGACAGGGGGCCCGCGAGCAGTACTTC. It is translated as CASSLGQGAREQYF. The V gene is TRBV27, the J gene TRBJ2-7; 12 bases line up with TRBD1. The V gene's germline CDR1 is MNHEY and CDR2 SMNVEV (reference sequence). J lost 6 bases, V lost 3 bases, and 3 bases had no gene match. The CDR3 covers 14 residues.

J is TRBJ2-7 and V is TRBV13; possible D gene TRBD2, 7 bases. Germline assignment: CDR1 PRHDT and CDR2 FYEKMQ (reference sequence). The CDR3 has 14 residues. The V end was cut by 4 bases, the J end by 4 bases, with 14 bases between. CDR3 nucleotide sequence: TGTGCCAGCAGCTCACGGGGGGCGGGGTACGAGCAGTACTTC. Amino acid sequence: CASSSRGAGYEQYF.

The gene calls are TRBV4-1 and TRBJ1-1; a possible D gene is TRBD1 (5 bases). The germline V and J ends were trimmed by 0 bases and 0 bases, with 14 bases remaining between them. CDR3 length: 17 amino acids. The germline CDR1 and CDR2 sequences are MGHRA and YSYEKL. The CDR3 DNA is TGCGCCAGCAGCCAAGAGCGCACCGGGACGGTGAACACTGAAGCTTTCTTT. Its protein is CASSQERTGTVNTEAFF.

This clone showed up just once. This chain uses TRBV5-1 with TRBJ2-7; maybe TRBD2 (6 bases). The ends were cut back, 2 bases at V and 3 bases at J, with 15 bases in the middle. Germline CDR1 SGHRS, CDR2 YFSETQ. The CDR3 covers 15 residues. The CDR3 sequence: CASSFTGTPIYEQYF. The DNA for the CDR3 is TGCGCCAGCAGCTTCACCGGGACTCCGATCTACGAGCAGTACTTC.

This chain connects TRBV10-3 to TRBJ1-2; D is unresolved. V lost 2 bases and J 5 bases, leaving 27 bases between the germline ends. The length of the CDR3 is 19 residues. Per the germline V gene, CDR1 is ENHRY and CDR2 is SYGVKD. The CDR3 DNA reads TGTGCCATCAGTGAGGGGCCGAACAATCCAGGCCCTTTTTCTTATGGCTACACCTTC. Its translation: CAISEGPNNPGPFSYGYTF.

This chain joins TRBV9 and TRBJ2-1; 7 bases map to TRBD1. J gave up 6 bases and V 0 bases, and 3 bases lay outside the gene matches. The V gene's germline CDR1 is SGDLS and CDR2 YYNGEE. The CDR3 is 14 amino acids. CDR3: CASSVAGTVNEQFF. CDR3 coding DNA: TGTGCCAGCAGCGTAGCGGGGACAGTCAATGAGCAGTTCTTC.

This chain links TRBV6-6 with TRBJ2-1; tentative D call: TRBD1 (6 bases). Germline CDR1 is MNHNY and CDR2 is SVGAGI (reference sequence). The CDR3 covers 13 residues. Trimming removed 0 bases at V and 7 bases at J, with 7 bases between. As DNA, the CDR3 is TGTGCCAGCAGTTACTCGCAGGGGAATGAGCAGTTCTTC. Amino acids: CASSYSQGNEQFF.

The chain is built from TRBV5-6 and TRBJ2-5, with 11 positions matching TRBD2. Germline CDR1 and CDR2: SGHDT and YYEEEE. V gave up 2 bases and J gave up 4 bases; unmatched junction bases: 4. The CDR3 runs to 15 residues. CDR3 coding DNA: TGTGCCAGCAGCTTACTAGCGGGAGAGGGAGAGACCCAGTACTTC. Translation: CASSLLAGEGETQYF.

This chain joins TRBV6-1 and TRBJ1-1; D perhaps matches TRBD1 (5 bases). The CDR3 spans 16 residues. Germline V lookup: CDR1 MNHNS, CDR2 SASEGT. Trimming cost V 3 bases and J 4 bases, with 18 bases left between them. The chain's CDR3 is CASSDAWGPRGTEAFF. The CDR3 bases are TGTGCCAGCAGTGATGCCTGGGGACCCCGGGGCACTGAAGCTTTCTTT.

The rearrangement uses TRBV7-9 and TRBJ2-7, with TRBD1 identical over 9 bases. CDR1 SEHNR and CDR2 FQNEAQ come from the germline V gene (reference sequence). The J segment lost 3 bases and the V segment lost 6 bases, leaving 9 bases of the junction unmatched. The CDR3 is made up of 15 amino acids. Here the CDR3 reads CASSFTGGPLYEQYF. The DNA for the CDR3 is TGTGCCAGCAGTTTCACAGGGGGCCCGCTCTACGAGCAGTACTTC.

This clone was found once. The chain uses TRBV28 and TRBJ1-5; D remains unclear. V lost 6 bases, J lost 3 bases, and 12 bases lay in between. Germline V gives CDR1 MDHEN, CDR2 SYDVKM. The CDR3 runs to 14 residues. The CDR3 bases are TGTGCCAGCAGCTCTGACGGATACAATCAGCCCCAGCATTTT. The encoded protein is CASSSDGYNQPQHF.

In nucleotides, the CDR3 is TGTGCCAGCAGGGGGACTAGCGCCCGCTACAATGAGCAGTTCTTC. This gives the protein CASRGTSARYNEQFF. The chain is built from TRBV2 and TRBJ2-1, with 10 bases lining up with TRBD2. Unmatched junction bases numbered 5, after V lost 6 bases and J lost 3 bases. Germline CDR1 reads SNHLY; CDR2 reads FYNNEI. The CDR3 spans 15 residues.

This chain links TRBV11-2 with TRBJ2-2, with D possibly being TRBD1 (6 bases). Trimming removed 0 bases at V and 3 bases at J, with 17 bases between. Germline loops: CDR1 SGHAT, CDR2 FQNNGV. This CDR3 is 18 amino acids long. The CDR3 bases are TGTGCCAGCAGCTTAGATTTGGTGTGGGGGCCCGACACCGGGGAGCTGTTTTTT. It yields the protein CASSLDLVWGPDTGELFF.

This CDR3 reads CARNSQGSPTDTQYF. The CDR3 coding sequence is TGTGCCAGGAATTCCCAGGGATCGCCCACAGATACGCAGTATTTT. The J gene is TRBJ2-3, the V gene TRBV7-6; tentative D call: TRBD1 (5 bases). Germline V gene data show CDR1 as SGHVS and CDR2 as FNYEAQ. The CDR3 extends over 15 amino acids. Trimming left V 9 bases short and J 2 bases short, with 18 bases between.

The V call is TRBV6-6, the J call TRBJ2-7; D perhaps matches TRBD1 (6 bases). The CDR3 consists of 14 residues. Trimming took off 4 bases at V and 0 bases at J, with 10 bases between the two ends. Germline assignment: CDR1 MNHNY and CDR2 SVGAGI (reference sequence). CDR3 sequence: CASSFLQGSYEQYF. DNA of the CDR3: TGTGCCAGCAGTTTCTTACAGGGCTCCTACGAGCAGTACTTC.

V is TRBV29-1 and J is TRBJ1-2, with D perhaps TRBD1 (5 bases). The CDR3 has 14 amino acids. The V gene lost 5 bases and the J gene lost 4 bases, with 17 bases spanning the gap. CDR1 is SQVTM and CDR2 is ANQGSEA in the germline V gene. The CDR3 protein is CSVLRDGQIYGYTF. Written as DNA, the CDR3 is TGCAGCGTTCTCCGGGACGGACAAATCTATGGCTACACCTTC.

The gene calls are TRBV7-8 and TRBJ2-2; no definite D call. The CDR3 extends over 14 amino acids. The germline gives CDR1 SGHVS, CDR2 FQNEAQ. V dropped 3 bases and J dropped 1 base, with 6 bases sitting between them. The CDR3: CASSFLENTGELFF. For the CDR3, the DNA is TGTGCCAGCAGCTTTTTAGAGAACACCGGGGAGCTGTTTTTT.

The rearrangement joins TRBV11-2 to TRBJ1-1; TRBD1 matches 7 bases. Germline V gene sequence: CDR1 SGHAT, CDR2 FQNNGV. V was clipped by 5 bases and J by 5 bases; unmatched bases: 17. The CDR3 sequence is 17 residues long. CDR3: CASSATRGQGGRTEAFF. The CDR3 bases are TGTGCCAGCAGCGCTACGAGGGGGCAAGGGGGTAGAACTGAAGCTTTCTTT.

The chain joins TRBV11-2 to TRBJ2-1, with 9 bases fitting TRBD2. Germline trimming cut 0 bases from V and 12 bases from J; bases unmatched to any gene: 15. Germline-derived CDR1 and CDR2 are SGHAT and FQNNGV. This CDR3 has 17 amino acids. The CDR3 sequence: CASSLEGAGGAWLGQFF. The CDR3 bases are TGTGCCAGCAGCTTAGAGGGAGCGGGAGGCGCTTGGTTGGGGCAGTTCTTC. The full variable domain, with the rest looked up from reference TRBV11-2 and TRBJ2-1, is EAGVAQSPRYKIIEKRQSVAFWCNPISGHATLYWYQQILGQGPKLLIQFQNNGVVDDSQLPKDRFSAERLKGVDSTLKIQPAKLEDSAVYLCASSLEGAGGAWLGQFFGPGTRLTVL.